This T cell receptor beta chain was observed in a study of blood T cell repertoires in COVID-19. As for the study in general: COVID-19 samples collected from the United States, Italy and Spain covered acute and convalescent phases. The analysed material was cDNA or gDNA that came from T cells, B-cell-depleted T cells, or PBMCs.

In the source study's methods: Amplification with reference gene primers provided the estimates of nucleated cell counts. The method was immunoSEQ multiplex PCR; TCRdb's version includes in-frame clones alone and lacks a portion of them. Clone size and the V and J calls come from that table; the DNA yielded D and trimming. The sample lists some 190,000 clones; 84% were seen once. The CDR3 runs to 14 residues. CDR1 is SGHTA and CDR2 is FQGNSA in the germline V gene. Trimming pared 5 bases from V and 4 bases from J, leaving 15 bases between. The chain carries TRBV7-2 and TRBJ2-7; D not resolved. The source of this sequence is a woman in her seventies with active or convalescent COVID-19. The material sequenced was peripheral blood. The CDR3 protein is CASSQYSGLYEQYF. The CDR3 region has the DNA TGTGCCAGCAGCCAATACTCCGGTCTGTACGAGCAGTACTTC.